Below are 18 T cell receptor beta chains sequenced from a single sample in a study of PD-1 blockade in mismatch repair-deficient tumors. Only in-frame clones appear in the TCRdb table, and some are missing; sequencing was by immunoSEQ multiplex PCR. The sample has about 130,000 clones, about 88% seen once; the top ten hold 12%. The source was peripheral blood, collected 72 weeks after starting pembrolizumab. These receptor sequences come from an adult with mismatch repair-deficient cancer.

The rearrangement links TRBV2 to TRBJ1-1; 7 bases fit TRBD1. Germline values: CDR1 SNHLY, CDR2 FYNNEI. This CDR3 region has 15 residues. The V gene end was trimmed by 6 bases and the J gene end by 3 bases; junction bases not matched to a gene: 10. CDR3 nucleotide sequence: TGTGCCAGCAGGAGGAAGGTTACAGGGGACACTGAAGCTTTCTTT. This encodes CASRRKVTGDTEAFF.

This chain uses TRBV21-1 with TRBJ2-7. TRBV21-1 is labeled a pseudogene. CDR3 length equals 16 residues. In DNA form, the CDR3 reads TGTGCCAGCAGCGGGCGGTGGTCCCTCAATGTTTACGAGCAGTACTTC. Amino acids: CASSGRWSLNVYEQYF.

This chain links TRBV19 with TRBJ2-6; 7 positions agree with TRBD1. Germline lookup yields CDR1 LNHDA and CDR2 SQIVND (reference sequence). The junction had 3 bases not matched to a gene; V was cut back by 5 bases and J by 2 bases. The CDR3 extends over 15 amino acids. CDR3 DNA: TGTGCCAGTAGTTTCGACAGGGCTGGGGCCAACGTCCTGACTTTC. Amino acids: CASSFDRAGANVLTF.

CDR3 nucleotides: TGTGCCAGCAGCGTAGACGGGACTACTTACGAGCAGTACTTC. This encodes CASSVDGTTYEQYF. The chain couples TRBV5-4 to TRBJ2-7; TRBD2 agrees at 7 bases. CDR3 length equals 14 residues. With V trimmed by 4 bases and J by 4 bases, 8 bases remained unmatched. Germline V gene data show CDR1 as SGHNT and CDR2 as YYREEE (reference sequence).

The J gene is TRBJ2-6, the V gene TRBV19; D not certain. The CDR3 runs to 15 residues. Looked up from germline, CDR1 is LNHDA and CDR2 is SQIVND (reference sequence). Trimming took off 7 bases at V and 2 bases at J, with 12 bases between the two ends. In nucleotides, the CDR3 is TGTGCCAGTAATGTTTTGGGGACTGGGGCCAACGTCCTGACTTTC. Protein: CASNVLGTGANVLTF.

The chain uses TRBV5-1 and TRBJ2-7, with 11 bases that match TRBD1. Germline lookup yields CDR1 SGHRS and CDR2 YFSETQ. After removal of 0 bases from V and 6 bases from J, the junction contained 5 bases not matched to a gene. The CDR3 runs to 15 residues. CDR3 protein: CASSLAGTGGSEQYF. The CDR3 bases are TGCGCCAGCAGCTTGGCCGGGACAGGGGGGAGCGAGCAGTACTTC.

This rearrangement joins TRBV27 to TRBJ2-1; D is possibly TRBD1 (5 bases). V gave up 3 bases and J gave up 6 bases, with 9 bases separating them. In germline, CDR1 is MNHEY, CDR2 SMNVEV (reference sequence). There are 13 residues in the CDR3. In DNA, the CDR3 is TGTGCCAGCAGTTTGGGCAGGGCCAATGAGCAGTTCTTC. It yields the protein CASSLGRANEQFF.

V gene TRBV5-1 combines with J gene TRBJ1-1, with D maybe TRBD1 (5 bases). Trimming took 6 bases from V and 3 from J, leaving 15 bases between them. The germline CDR1 and CDR2 sequences are SGHRS and YFSETQ. The CDR3 has 14 residues. CDR3 amino acids: CASTDLGGYTEAFF. In nucleotides, the CDR3 is TGCGCCAGCACAGACCTCGGGGGATACACTGAAGCTTTCTTT.

This clone appeared a single time. The rearrangement uses TRBV5-6 and TRBJ2-7; D might be TRBD2 (6 bases). The length of the CDR3 is 14 residues. Germline V gene lookup returns CDR1 SGHDT and CDR2 YYEEEE. Trimming removed 4 bases from V and 0 bases from J, with 11 bases in between. The CDR3 nucleotides are TGTGCCAGCAGCCCGGGGGATATCTCCTACGAGCAGTACTTC. Translating gives CASSPGDISYEQYF. The full variable domain, rest sourced from reference TRBV5-6 and TRBJ2-7, is DAGVTQSPTHLIKTRGQQVTLRCSPKSGHDTVSWYQQALGQGPQFIFQYYEEEERQRGNFPDRFSGHQFPNYSSELNVNALLLGDSALYLCASSPGDISYEQYFGPGTRLTVT.

The chain employs TRBV7-9 and TRBJ1-3; TRBD1 matches at 7 bases. This CDR3 is 14 amino acids long. With V trimmed by 4 bases and J by 8 bases, 8 bases remained unmatched. The germline CDR1 and CDR2 sequences are SEHNR and FQNEAQ (reference sequence). CDR3 coding DNA: TGTGCCAGCAGCTACAGGGGACCTGAGGACACCATATATTTT. This translates into CASSYRGPEDTIYF.

The CDR3 protein is CASSLPANFTSGSYNEQFF. CDR3 nucleotides: TGCGCCAGCAGCTTGCCCGCGAATTTTACTAGCGGGTCCTACAATGAGCAGTTCTTC. The chain uses TRBV5-1 and TRBJ2-1; 9 bases match TRBD2. The CDR3 runs 19 residues. The V gene's germline CDR1 is SGHRS and CDR2 YFSETQ. V was pared by 1 base and J by 1 base, with 12 bases of the junction left unmatched.

This chain links TRBV29-1 with TRBJ2-5, with TRBD1 matching over 8 bases. The CDR3 length is 14 residues. Trimming at V came to 4 bases and at J to 0 bases, leaving 4 bases not matched to a gene. Germline loops: CDR1 SQVTM, CDR2 ANQGSEA. CDR3 nucleotide sequence: TGCAGCGTTGGGGGACAGGTCTACCAAGAGACCCAGTACTTC. Its translation is CSVGGQVYQETQYF. Full variable domain (rest looked up from reference TRBV29-1 and TRBJ2-5): SAVISQKPSRDICQRGTSLTIQCQVDSQVTMMFWYRQQPGQSLTLIATANQGSEATYESGFVIDKFPISRPNLTFSTLTVSNMSPEDSSIYLCSVGGQVYQETQYFGPGTRLLVL.

The chain recombines TRBV5-1 with TRBJ2-1; D call uncertain. CDR3 length: 15 residues. From germline, CDR1 is SGHRS and CDR2 YFSETQ. V was shortened by 4 bases and J by 0 bases, with 11 bases between the two germline ends. CDR3 sequence reads: CASSEDPSSYNEQFF. The CDR3 nucleotides read TGCGCCAGCAGCGAGGACCCAAGCTCCTACAATGAGCAGTTCTTC.

A few counts support this clone. CDR3 coding DNA: TGTGCCAGCACCCCAGACAGGGCGGCTATTTACAATGAGCAGTTCTTC. Residues: CASTPDRAAIYNEQFF. The chain is built from TRBV2 and TRBJ2-1, with TRBD1 identical over 7 bases. CDR1 is SNHLY, CDR2 FYNNEI, per germline. CDR3 size: 16 residues. V lost 7 bases and J lost 4; bases outside the gene matches: 13.

The rearrangement joins TRBV13 to TRBJ1-2, with TRBD1 as a possible D gene (6 bases). Germline V CDR1 and CDR2: PRHDT, FYEKMQ (reference sequence). The CDR3 extends over 17 amino acids. V lost 5 bases, J lost 0 bases, and 19 bases lay in between. The CDR3 loop is CASSPVQGEVTNYGYTF. For the CDR3, the DNA is TGTGCCAGCAGCCCGGTACAGGGAGAGGTTACTAACTATGGCTACACCTTC.

In the case of this clone: The same CDR3 is also encoded by other DNA sequences in this sample. The gene calls are TRBV5-1 and TRBJ2-7; TRBD1 aligns across 10 bases. Germline assignment: CDR1 SGHRS and CDR2 YFSETQ. The V gene end was trimmed by 0 bases and the J gene end by 4 bases; junction bases not matched to a gene: 1. The CDR3 sequence is 14 residues long. Written as DNA, the CDR3 is TGCGCCAGCAGCTTGGGACAGGGGGCTTACGAGCAGTACTTC. Its protein product is CASSLGQGAYEQYF. The whole variable domain, remainder taken from reference TRBV5-1 and TRBJ2-7, is KAGVTQTPRYLIKTRGQQVTLSCSPISGHRSVSWYQQTPGQGLQFLFEYFSETQRNKGNFPGRFSGRQFSNSRSEMNVSTLELGDSALYLCASSLGQGAYEQYFGPGTRLTVT.

The genes are TRBV29-1 and TRBJ1-2; 8 nucleotides match TRBD1. The V gene end was trimmed by 6 bases and the J gene end by 7 bases; junction bases not matched to a gene: 13. Germline-derived CDR1 and CDR2 are SQVTM and ANQGSEA. The CDR3 contains 14 residues. The CDR3 nucleotides read TGCAGCGTAAAAGGGTGGGCAGGGGGCAGTGGCTACACCTTC. Protein sequence: CSVKGWAGGSGYTF.

The genes are TRBV9 and TRBJ2-5; 8 bases are a match to TRBD1. Germline CDR1 is SGDLS and CDR2 is YYNGEE. The CDR3 covers 14 residues. V trimming: 4 bases; J trimming: 2 bases; junction bases outside the gene matches: 4. The CDR3 region has the DNA TGTGCCAGCAGCCCGGGACAGGAACAAGAGACCCAGTACTTC. As protein: CASSPGQEQETQYF.